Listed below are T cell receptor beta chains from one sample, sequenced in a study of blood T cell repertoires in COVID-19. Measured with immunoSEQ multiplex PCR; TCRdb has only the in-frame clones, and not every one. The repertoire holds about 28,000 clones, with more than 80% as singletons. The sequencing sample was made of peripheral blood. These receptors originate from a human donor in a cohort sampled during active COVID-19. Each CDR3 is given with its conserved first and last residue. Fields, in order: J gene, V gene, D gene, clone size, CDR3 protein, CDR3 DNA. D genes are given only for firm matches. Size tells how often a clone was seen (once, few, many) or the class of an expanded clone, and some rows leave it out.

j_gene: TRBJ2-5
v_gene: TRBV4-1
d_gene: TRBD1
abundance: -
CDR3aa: CASSHPGQQETQYF
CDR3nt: TGCGCCAGCAGCCATCCGGGACAGCAAGAGACCCAGTACTTC

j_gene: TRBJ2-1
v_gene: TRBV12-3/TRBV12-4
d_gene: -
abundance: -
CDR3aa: CASSWLSDNEQFF
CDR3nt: TGTGCCAGCAGTTGGCTGAGCGACAATGAGCAGTTCTTC

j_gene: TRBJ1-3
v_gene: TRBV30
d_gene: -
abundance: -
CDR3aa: CAWRATSGNTIYF
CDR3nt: TGTGCCTGGAGGGCCACCTCTGGAAACACCATATATTTT

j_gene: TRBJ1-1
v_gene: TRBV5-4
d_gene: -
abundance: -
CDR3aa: CASSPSGGPYTEAFF
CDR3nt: TGTGCCAGCAGCCCCTCGGGGGGCCCCTACACTGAAGCTTTCTTT

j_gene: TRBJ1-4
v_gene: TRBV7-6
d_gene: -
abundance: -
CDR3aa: CASSAGGFNEKLFF
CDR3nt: TGTGCCAGCAGCGCCGGAGGGTTTAATGAAAAACTGTTTTTT

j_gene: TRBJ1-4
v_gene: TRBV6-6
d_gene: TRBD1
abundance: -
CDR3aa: CASKSEGANNEKLFF
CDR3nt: TGTGCCAGCAAGTCCGAGGGGGCTAATAATGAAAAACTGTTTTTT

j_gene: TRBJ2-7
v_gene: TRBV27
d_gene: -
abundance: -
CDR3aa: CASSPGHGTYEQYF
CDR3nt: TGTGCCAGCAGTCCGGGACACGGGACCTACGAGCAGTACTTC

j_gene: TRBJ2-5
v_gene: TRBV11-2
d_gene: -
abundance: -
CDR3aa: CASSLTRASRETQYF
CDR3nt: TGTGCCAGCAGCTTAACCCGCGCTAGCAGGGAGACCCAGTACTTC

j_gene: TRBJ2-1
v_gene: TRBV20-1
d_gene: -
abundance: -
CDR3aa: CSARLHNEQFF
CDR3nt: TGCAGTGCTAGACTTCACAATGAGCAGTTCTTC

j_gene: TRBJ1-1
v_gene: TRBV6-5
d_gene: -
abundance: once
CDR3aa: CASRPWGTGNAFF
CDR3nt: TGTGCCAGCAGACCATGGGGTACAGGGAATGCTTTCTTT

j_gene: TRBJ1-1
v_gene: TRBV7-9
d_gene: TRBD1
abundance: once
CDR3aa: CASSHVPWTGAAVNTEAFF
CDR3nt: TGTGCCAGCAGCCATGTCCCCTGGACAGGGGCGGCGGTGAACACTGAAGCTTTCTTT

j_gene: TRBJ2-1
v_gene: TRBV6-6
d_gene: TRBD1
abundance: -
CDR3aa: CASSLSGQGTYEQFF
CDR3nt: TGTGCCAGCAGTTTATCGGGACAGGGGACCTATGAGCAGTTCTTC

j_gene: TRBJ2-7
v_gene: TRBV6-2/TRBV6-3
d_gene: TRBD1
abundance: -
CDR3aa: CASSSRQGGEQYF
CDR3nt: TGTGCCAGCAGTTCCCGACAGGGGGGCGAGCAGTACTTC

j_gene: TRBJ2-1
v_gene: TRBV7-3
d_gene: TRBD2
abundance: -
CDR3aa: CASSTQRGGTYNEQFF
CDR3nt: TGTGCCAGCAGCACCCAGCGGGGGGGAACCTACAATGAGCAGTTCTTC

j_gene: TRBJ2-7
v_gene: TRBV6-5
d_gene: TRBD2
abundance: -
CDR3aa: CASSPGGYEQYF
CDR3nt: TGTGCCAGCAGCCCCGGGGGGTACGAGCAGTACTTC

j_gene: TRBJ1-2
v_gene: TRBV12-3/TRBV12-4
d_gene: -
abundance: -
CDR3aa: CASQGFGGYTF
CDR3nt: TGTGCCAGCCAGGGTTTCGGAGGCTACACCTTC

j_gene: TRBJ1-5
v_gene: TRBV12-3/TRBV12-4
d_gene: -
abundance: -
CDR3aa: CASSYGSNQPQHF
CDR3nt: TGTGCCAGCAGTTACGGGAGCAATCAGCCCCAGCATTTT

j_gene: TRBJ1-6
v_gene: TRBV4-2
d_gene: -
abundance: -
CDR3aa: CASSQDPGGTWNSPLHF
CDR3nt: TGTGCCAGCAGCCAAGATCCGGGCGGGACCTGGAATTCACCCCTCCACTTT

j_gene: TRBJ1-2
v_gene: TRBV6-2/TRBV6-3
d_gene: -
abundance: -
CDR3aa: CASSLEEGYTF
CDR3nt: TGTGCCAGCAGTTTAGAGGAGGGCTACACCTTC

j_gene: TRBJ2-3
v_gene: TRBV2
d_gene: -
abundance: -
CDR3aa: CASRRGGGADTQYF
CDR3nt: TGTGCCAGCAGGAGGGGAGGGGGAGCAGATACGCAGTATTTT

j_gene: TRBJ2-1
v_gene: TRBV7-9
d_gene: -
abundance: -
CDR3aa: CASSPGLHNEQFF
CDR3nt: TGTGCCAGCAGCCCAGGACTTCACAATGAGCAGTTCTTC

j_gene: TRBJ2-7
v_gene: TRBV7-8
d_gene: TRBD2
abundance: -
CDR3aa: CASSLSRTSSYEQYF
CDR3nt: TGTGCCAGCAGCTTATCTCGGACTAGTTCCTACGAGCAGTACTTC

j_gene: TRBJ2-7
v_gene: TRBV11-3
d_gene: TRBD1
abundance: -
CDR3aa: CASSRGQVGADEQYF
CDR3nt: TGTGCCAGCAGCCGGGGACAGGTGGGGGCGGACGAGCAGTACTTC

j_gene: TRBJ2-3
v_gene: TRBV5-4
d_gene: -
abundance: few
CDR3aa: CASSSLHTQYF
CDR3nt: TGTGCCAGCAGCTCTCTTCATACGCAGTATTTT

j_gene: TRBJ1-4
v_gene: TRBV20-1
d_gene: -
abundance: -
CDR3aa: CSASRTLRLFF
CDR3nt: TGCAGTGCGAGCAGGACATTAAGACTGTTTTTT

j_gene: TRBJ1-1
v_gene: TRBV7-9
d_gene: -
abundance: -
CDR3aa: CASSLALFGGVAFF
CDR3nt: TGTGCCAGCAGCTTAGCGCTGTTCGGGGGAGTAGCTTTCTTT

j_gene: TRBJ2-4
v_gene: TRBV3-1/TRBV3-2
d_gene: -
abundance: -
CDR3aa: CASSSSQVDRAKNIQYF
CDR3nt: TGTGCCAGCAGCTCCTCCCAGGTGGACAGAGCCAAAAACATTCAGTACTTC